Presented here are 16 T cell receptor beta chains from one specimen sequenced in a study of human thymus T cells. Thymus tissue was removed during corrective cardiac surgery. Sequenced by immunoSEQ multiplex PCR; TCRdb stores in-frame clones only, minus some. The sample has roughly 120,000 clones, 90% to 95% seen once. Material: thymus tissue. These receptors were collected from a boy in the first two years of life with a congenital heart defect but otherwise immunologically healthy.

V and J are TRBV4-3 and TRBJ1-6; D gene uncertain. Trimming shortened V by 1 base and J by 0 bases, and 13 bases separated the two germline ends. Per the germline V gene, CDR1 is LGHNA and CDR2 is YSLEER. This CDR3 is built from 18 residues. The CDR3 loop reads CASSQGVGNSSYNSPLHF. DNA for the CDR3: TGCGCCAGCAGCCAAGGAGTTGGAAACAGCTCCTATAATTCACCCCTCCACTTT.

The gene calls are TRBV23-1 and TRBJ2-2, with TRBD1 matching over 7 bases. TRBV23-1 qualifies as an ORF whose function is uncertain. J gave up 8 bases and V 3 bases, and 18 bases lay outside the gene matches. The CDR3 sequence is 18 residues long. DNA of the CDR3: TGCGCCAGCAGTCAGACCCTCCGGGACAGCTTACCAGGGGGGGAGCTGTTTTTT. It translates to CASSQTLRDSLPGGELFF.

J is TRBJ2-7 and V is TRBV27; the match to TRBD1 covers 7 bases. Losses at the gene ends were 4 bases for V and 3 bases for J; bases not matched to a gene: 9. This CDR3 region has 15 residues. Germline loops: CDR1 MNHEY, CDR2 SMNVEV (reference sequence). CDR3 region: CASSSTGPGGYEQYF. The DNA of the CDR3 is TGTGCCAGCAGTTCCACCGGGCCAGGGGGCTACGAGCAGTACTTC.

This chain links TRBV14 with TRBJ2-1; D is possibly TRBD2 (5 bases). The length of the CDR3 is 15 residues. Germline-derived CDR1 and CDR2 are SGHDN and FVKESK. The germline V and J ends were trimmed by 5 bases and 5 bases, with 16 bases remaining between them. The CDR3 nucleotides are TGTGCCAGCAGCTCGGCGGGCGGCGTTCACAATGAGCAGTTCTTC. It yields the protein CASSSAGGVHNEQFF.

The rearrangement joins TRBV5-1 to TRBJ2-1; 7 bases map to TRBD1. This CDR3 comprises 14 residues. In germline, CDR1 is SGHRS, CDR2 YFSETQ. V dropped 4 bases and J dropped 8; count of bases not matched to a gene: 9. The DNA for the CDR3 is TGCGCCAGCAGCCACGAACAGGGGCCGGATGAGCAGTTCTTC. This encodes CASSHEQGPDEQFF.

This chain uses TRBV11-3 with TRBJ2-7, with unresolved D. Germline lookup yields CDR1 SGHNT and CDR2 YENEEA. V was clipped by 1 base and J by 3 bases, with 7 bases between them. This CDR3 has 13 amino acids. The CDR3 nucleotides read TGTGCCAGCAGCTTAGGGACGGGCTACGAGCAGTACTTC. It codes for CASSLGTGYEQYF.

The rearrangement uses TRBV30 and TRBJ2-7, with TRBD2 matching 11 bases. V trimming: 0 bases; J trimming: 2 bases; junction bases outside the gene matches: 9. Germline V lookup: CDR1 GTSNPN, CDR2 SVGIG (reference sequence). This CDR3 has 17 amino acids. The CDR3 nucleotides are TGTGCCTGGAGTGTAATGTCTAGCGGGGGGATCCCCTACGAGCAGTACTTC. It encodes CAWSVMSSGGIPYEQYF.

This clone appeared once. The CDR3 sequence is CASSPTRLADFNEQFF. The CDR3 DNA reads as TGCGCCAGCAGCCCCACTCGACTAGCGGACTTCAATGAGCAGTTCTTC. V is TRBV4-3 and J is TRBJ2-1; 9 positions agree with TRBD2. There are 16 residues in the CDR3. CDR1 is LGHNA and CDR2 is YSLEER in the germline V gene. With V trimmed by 4 bases and J by 6 bases, 10 bases remained unmatched.

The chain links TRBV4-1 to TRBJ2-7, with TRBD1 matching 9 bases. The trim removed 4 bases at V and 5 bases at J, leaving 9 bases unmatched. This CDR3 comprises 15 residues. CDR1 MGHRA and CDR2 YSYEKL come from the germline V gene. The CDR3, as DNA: TGCGCCAGCAGCCGAGGGACAGGGAGAGCGGACGAGCAGTACTTC. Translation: CASSRGTGRADEQYF.

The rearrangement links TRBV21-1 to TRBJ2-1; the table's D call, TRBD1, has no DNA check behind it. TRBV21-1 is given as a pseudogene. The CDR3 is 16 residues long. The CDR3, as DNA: TGTGCCAGCAGCCCCCCGATGGACAGGGGGTACAATGAGCAGTTCTTC. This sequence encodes CASSPPMDRGYNEQFF.

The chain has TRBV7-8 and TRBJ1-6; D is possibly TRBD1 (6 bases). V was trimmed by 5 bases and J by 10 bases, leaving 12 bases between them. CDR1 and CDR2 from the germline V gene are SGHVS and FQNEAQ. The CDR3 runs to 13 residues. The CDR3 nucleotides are TGTGCCAGCAGCCCCAGGGGCGGGTCACCCCTCCACTTT. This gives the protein CASSPRGGSPLHF.

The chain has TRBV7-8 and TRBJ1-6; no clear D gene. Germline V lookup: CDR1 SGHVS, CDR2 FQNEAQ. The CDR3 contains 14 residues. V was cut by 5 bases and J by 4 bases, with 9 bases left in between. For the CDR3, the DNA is TGTGCCAGCAGCCATTCCTCTTATAATTCACCCCTCCACTTT. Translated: CASSHSSYNSPLHF.

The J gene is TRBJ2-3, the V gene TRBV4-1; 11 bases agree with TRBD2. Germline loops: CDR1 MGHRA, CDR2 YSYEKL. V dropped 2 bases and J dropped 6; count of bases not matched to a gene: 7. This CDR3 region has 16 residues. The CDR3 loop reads CASSQSSGGAPDTQYF. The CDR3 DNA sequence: TGCGCCAGCAGCCAAAGTAGCGGGGGGGCCCCCGATACGCAGTATTTT.

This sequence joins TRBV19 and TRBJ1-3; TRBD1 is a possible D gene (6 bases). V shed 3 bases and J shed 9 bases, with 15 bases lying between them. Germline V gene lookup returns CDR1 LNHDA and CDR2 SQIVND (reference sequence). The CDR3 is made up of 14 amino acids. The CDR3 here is CASSIGGLRGTIYF. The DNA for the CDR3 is TGTGCCAGTAGTATCGGGGGCCTACGAGGCACCATATATTTT.

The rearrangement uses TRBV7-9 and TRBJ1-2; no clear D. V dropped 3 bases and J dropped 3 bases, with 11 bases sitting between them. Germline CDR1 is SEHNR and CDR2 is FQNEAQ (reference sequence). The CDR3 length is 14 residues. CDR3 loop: CASSFPTSYYGYTF. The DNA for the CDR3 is TGTGCCAGCAGCTTTCCGACGTCTTACTATGGCTACACCTTC.

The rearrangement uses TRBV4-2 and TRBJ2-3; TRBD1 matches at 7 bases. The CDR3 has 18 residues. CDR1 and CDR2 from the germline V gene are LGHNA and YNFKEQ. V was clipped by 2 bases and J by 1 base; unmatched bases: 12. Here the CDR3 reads CASSQTVHRGRGTDTQYF. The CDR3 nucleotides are TGTGCCAGCAGCCAAACGGTTCATAGGGGGCGCGGCACAGATACGCAGTATTTT.